This paragraph reports one T cell receptor beta chain. The antigen is undetermined. This sample was included in a study of cytomegalovirus exposure and HLA in healthy donors. Study-wide findings and caveats: Diagnosis of cytomegalovirus status made by the classifier reportedly showed high specificity and sensitivity. In terms of immune exposure information, only CMV serostatus was available.

The CDR3 totals 17 residues. The junction had 17 bases not matched to a gene; V was cut back by 4 bases and J by 7 bases. Looked up from germline, CDR1 is SGHTA and CDR2 is FQGNSA. Both 60 Vbeta primers and 13 Jbeta primers went into the PCR. The data were produced by immunoSEQ multiplex PCR, yet TCRdb's version contains in-frame clones alone and is incomplete. The sample includes about 83,000 clones, roughly 76% of them seen just once. The J gene is TRBJ2-3, the V gene TRBV7-2, with 7 bases matching TRBD2. Sequencing was done on a sample of PBMCs. The sequence derives from a woman younger than 45 in good health and CMV-seronegative. CDR3: CASSSAGLSGFKYTQYF. CDR3 nucleotides: TGTGCCAGCAGCTCAGCGGGACTATCGGGATTTAAGTATACGCAGTATTTT.